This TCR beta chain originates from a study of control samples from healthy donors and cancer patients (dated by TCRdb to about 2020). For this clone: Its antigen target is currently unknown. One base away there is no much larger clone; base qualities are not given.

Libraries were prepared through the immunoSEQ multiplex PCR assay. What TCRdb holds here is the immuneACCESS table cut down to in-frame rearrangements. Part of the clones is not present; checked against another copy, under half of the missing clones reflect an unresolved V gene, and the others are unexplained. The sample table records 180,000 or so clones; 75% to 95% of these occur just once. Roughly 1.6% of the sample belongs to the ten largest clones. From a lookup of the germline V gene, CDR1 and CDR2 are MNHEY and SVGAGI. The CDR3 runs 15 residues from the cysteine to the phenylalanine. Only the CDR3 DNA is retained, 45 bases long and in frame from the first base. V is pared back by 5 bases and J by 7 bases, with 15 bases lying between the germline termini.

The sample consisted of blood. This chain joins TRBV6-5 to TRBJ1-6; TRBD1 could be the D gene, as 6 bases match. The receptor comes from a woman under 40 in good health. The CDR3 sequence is CASSIQGRGNSPLHF. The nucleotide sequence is TGTGCCAGCAGTATTCAGGGTAGGGGGAATTCACCCCTCCACTTT.